This T cell receptor (beta chain) is drawn from a study of cytomegalovirus exposure and HLA in healthy donors. Profiling relied on immunoSEQ multiplex PCR, and the TCRdb table lists in-frame clones only, not all of them. Among tens of thousands of clones listed, 75% to 90% were seen once. The V end was cut by 1 base, the J end by 4 bases, with 12 bases between. Germline CDR1 is LNHNV and CDR2 is YYDKDF (reference sequence). This CDR3 has 15 residues. The rearrangement uses TRBV15 and TRBJ2-3; a weak D match, TRBD1 (5 bases). The sequence derives from a woman in her late teens or twenties in good health and CMV-seronegative. The sequencing sample was made of PBMCs. CDR3 loop: CATSRGQPGSDTQYF. DNA for the CDR3: TGTGCCACCAGCAGAGGACAGCCGGGCTCAGATACGCAGTATTTT. Variable domain in full (rest from reference TRBV15 and TRBJ2-3): DAMVIQNPRYQVTQFGKPVTLSCSQTLNHNVMYWYQQKSSQAPKLLFHYYDKDFNNEADTPDNFQSRRPNTSFCFLDIRSPGLGDTAMYLCATSRGQPGSDTQYFGPGTRLTVL.